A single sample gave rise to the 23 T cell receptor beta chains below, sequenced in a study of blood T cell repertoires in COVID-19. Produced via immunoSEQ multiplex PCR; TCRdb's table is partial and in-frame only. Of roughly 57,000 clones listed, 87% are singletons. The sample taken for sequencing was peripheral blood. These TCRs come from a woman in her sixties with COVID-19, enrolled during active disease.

The DNA for the CDR3 is TGTGCCAGCAGCTTAAGGGCCGGGGGAGTGAGGACCGGGGAGCTGTTTTTT. Translating it yields CASSLRAGGVRTGELFF. The chain is built from TRBV11-3 and TRBJ2-2; D possibly corresponds to TRBD2 (6 bases). Trimming left V 2 bases short and J 5 bases short, with 18 bases between. The V gene's germline CDR1 is SGHNT and CDR2 YENEEA. The CDR3 runs to 17 residues.

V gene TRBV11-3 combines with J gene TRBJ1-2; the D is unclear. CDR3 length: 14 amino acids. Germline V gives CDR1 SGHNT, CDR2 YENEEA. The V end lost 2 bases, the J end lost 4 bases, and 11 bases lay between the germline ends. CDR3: CASSLTGEGYGYTF. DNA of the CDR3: TGTGCCAGCAGCTTAACCGGGGAAGGCTATGGCTACACCTTC.

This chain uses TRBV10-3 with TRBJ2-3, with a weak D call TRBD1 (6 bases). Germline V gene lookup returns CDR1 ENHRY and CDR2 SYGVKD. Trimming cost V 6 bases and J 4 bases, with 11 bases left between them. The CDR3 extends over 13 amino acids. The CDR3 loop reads CAIRDSAADTQYF. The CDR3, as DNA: TGTGCCATCAGGGACAGCGCCGCAGATACGCAGTATTTT.

The CDR3 sequence is CASSPPYTDTQYF. CDR3 DNA sequence: TGTGCCAGCAGCCCCCCTTATACAGATACGCAGTATTTT. The gene calls are TRBV9 and TRBJ2-3; D is ambiguous. The CDR3 contains 13 residues. V was trimmed by 4 bases and J by 3 bases, leaving 9 bases between them. The germline V gene has CDR1 SGDLS and CDR2 YYNGEE.

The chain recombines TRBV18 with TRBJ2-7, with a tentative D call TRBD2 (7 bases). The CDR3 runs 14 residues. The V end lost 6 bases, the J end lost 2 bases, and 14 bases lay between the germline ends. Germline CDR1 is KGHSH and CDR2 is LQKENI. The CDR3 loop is CASSLREGAYEQYF. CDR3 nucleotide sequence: TGTGCCAGCTCGCTTAGGGAGGGGGCCTACGAGCAGTACTTC.

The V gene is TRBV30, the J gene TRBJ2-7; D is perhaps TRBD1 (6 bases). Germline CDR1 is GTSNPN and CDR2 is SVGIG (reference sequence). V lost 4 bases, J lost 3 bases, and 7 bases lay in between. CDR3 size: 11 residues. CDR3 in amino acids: CAWTRGYEQYF. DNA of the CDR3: TGTGCCTGGACCAGGGGCTACGAGCAGTACTTC.

CDR3 sequence: CASQPGLTNSPLHF. The CDR3 bases are TGTGCCAGTCAACCGGGACTGACGAATTCACCCCTCCACTTT. The chain has TRBV19 and TRBJ1-6; TRBD1 is a possible D gene (5 bases). Trimming removed 8 bases from V and 7 bases from J, with 15 bases in between. Germline lookup yields CDR1 LNHDA and CDR2 SQIVND (reference sequence). CDR3 length: 14 residues. The full variable domain, in which reference TRBV19 and TRBJ1-6 provide the parts outside the CDR3, is DGGITQSPKYLFRKEGQNVTLSCEQNLNHDAMYWYRQDPGQGLRLIYYSQIVNDFQKGDIAEGYSVSREKKESFPLTVTSAQKNPTAFYLCASQPGLTNSPLHFGNGTRLTVT.

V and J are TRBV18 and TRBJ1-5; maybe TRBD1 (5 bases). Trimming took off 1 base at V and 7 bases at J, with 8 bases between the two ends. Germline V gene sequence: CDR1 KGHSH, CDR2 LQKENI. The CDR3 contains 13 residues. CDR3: CASSPQGYQPQHF. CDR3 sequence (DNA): TGTGCCAGCTCACCACAGGGGTACCAGCCCCAGCATTTT.

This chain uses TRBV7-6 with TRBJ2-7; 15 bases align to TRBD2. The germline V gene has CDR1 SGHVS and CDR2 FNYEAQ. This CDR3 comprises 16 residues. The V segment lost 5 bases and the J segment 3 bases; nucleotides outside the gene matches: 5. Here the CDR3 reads CASSQGLAGGVYEQYF. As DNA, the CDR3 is TGTGCCAGCAGCCAGGGACTAGCGGGAGGAGTCTACGAGCAGTACTTC.

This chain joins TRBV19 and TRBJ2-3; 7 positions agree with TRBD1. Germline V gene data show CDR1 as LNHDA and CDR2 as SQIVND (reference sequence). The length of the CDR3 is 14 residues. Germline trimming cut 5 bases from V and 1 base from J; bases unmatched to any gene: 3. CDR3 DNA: TGTGCCAGTAGTTCGGACAGGCGCACAGATACGCAGTATTTT. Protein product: CASSSDRRTDTQYF.

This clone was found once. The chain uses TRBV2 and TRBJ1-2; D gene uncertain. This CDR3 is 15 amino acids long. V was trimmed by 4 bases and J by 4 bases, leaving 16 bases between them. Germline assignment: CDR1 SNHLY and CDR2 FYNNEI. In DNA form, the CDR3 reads TGTGCCAGCAGTGCCCCGGGAGTTGGGTTCTATGGCTACACCTTC. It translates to CASSAPGVGFYGYTF.

CDR3 DNA sequence: TGTGCCAGTAGTCCCCAGCGGGACCGGGGCACAGATACGCAGTATTTT. Its protein is CASSPQRDRGTDTQYF. The chain employs TRBV19 and TRBJ2-3; 7 bases are shared with TRBD2. V was pared by 5 bases and J by 1 base, with 9 bases of the junction left unmatched. The CDR3 runs 16 residues. CDR1 and CDR2 (germline): LNHDA, SQIVND (reference sequence). Full variable domain (missing parts from reference TRBV19 and TRBJ2-3): DGGITQSPKYLFRKEGQNVTLSCEQNLNHDAMYWYRQDPGQGLRLIYYSQIVNDFQKGDIAEGYSVSREKKESFPLTVTSAQKNPTAFYLCASSPQRDRGTDTQYFGPGTRLTVL.

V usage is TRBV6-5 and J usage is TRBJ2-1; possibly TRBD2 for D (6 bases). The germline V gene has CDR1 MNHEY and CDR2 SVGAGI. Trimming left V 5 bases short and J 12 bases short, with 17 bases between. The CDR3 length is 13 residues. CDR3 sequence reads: CASSPTPGLRQFF. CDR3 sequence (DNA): TGTGCCAGCAGTCCCACACCGGGACTTAGGCAGTTCTTC.

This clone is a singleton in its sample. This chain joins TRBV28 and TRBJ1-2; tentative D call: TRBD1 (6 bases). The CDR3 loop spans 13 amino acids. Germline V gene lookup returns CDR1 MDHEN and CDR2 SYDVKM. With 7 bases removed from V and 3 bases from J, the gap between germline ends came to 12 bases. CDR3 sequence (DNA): TGTGCCAGCAACGAACAGGGTTACTATGGCTACACCTTC. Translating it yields CASNEQGYYGYTF.

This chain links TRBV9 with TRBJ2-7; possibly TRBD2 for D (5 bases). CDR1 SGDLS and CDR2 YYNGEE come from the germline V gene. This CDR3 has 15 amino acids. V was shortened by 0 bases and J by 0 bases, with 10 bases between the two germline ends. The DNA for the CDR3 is TGTGCCAGCAGCGTAGGGGTGGGGAGCTCCTACGAGCAGTACTTC. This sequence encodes CASSVGVGSSYEQYF.

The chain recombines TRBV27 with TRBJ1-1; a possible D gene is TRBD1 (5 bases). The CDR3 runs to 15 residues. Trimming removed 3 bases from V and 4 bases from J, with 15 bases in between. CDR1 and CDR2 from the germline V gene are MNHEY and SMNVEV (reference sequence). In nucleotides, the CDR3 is TGTGCCAGCAGTTTTCAGGGTAGGTCGGGCACTGAAGCTTTCTTT. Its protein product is CASSFQGRSGTEAFF.

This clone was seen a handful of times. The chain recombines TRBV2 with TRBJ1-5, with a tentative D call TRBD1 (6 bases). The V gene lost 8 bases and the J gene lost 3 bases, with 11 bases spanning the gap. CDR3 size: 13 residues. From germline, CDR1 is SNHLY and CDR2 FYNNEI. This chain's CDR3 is CASGQLFNQPQHF. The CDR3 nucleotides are TGTGCCAGCGGACAGTTGTTCAATCAGCCCCAGCATTTT. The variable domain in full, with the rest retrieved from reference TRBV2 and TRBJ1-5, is EPEVTQTPSHQVTQMGQEVILRCVPISNHLYFYWYRQILGQKVEFLVSFYNNEISEKSEIFDDQFSVERPDGSNFTLKIRSTKLEDSAMYFCASGQLFNQPQHFGDGTRLSIL.

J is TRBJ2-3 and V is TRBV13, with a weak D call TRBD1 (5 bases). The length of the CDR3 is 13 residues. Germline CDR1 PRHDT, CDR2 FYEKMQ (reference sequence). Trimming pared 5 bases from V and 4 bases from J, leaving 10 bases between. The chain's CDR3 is CASSPGHPDTQYF. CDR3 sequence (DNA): TGTGCCAGCAGCCCAGGGCACCCAGATACGCAGTATTTT.

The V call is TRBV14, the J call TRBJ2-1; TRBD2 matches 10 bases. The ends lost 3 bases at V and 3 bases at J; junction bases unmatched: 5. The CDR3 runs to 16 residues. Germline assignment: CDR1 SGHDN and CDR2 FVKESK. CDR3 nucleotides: TGTGCCAGCAGCCATACTAGCGGGATTAGCTACAATGAGCAGTTCTTC. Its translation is CASSHTSGISYNEQFF.

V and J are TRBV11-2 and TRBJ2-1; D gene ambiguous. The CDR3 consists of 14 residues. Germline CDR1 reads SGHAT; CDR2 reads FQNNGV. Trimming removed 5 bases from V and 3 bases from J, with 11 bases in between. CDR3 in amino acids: CASSRRGNYNEQFF. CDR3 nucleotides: TGTGCCAGCAGCCGCCGAGGAAACTACAATGAGCAGTTCTTC.

The DNA of the CDR3 is TGTGCCAGCAGCCAAGTGGCAGCGGGATCCCCCTCCTACGAGCAGTACTTC. Amino acid sequence: CASSQVAAGSPSYEQYF. The gene calls are TRBV4-2 and TRBJ2-7; 7 bases align to TRBD2. This CDR3 region has 17 residues. The germline V gene has CDR1 LGHNA and CDR2 YNFKEQ. Trimming at V came to 1 base and at J to 0 bases, leaving 9 bases not matched to a gene.

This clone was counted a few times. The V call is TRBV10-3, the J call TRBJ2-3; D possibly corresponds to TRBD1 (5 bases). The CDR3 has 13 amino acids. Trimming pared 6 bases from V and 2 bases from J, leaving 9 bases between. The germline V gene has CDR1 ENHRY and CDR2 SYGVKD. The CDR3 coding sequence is TGTGCCATCAGCCAGGGATCCACAGATACGCAGTATTTT. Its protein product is CAISQGSTDTQYF.

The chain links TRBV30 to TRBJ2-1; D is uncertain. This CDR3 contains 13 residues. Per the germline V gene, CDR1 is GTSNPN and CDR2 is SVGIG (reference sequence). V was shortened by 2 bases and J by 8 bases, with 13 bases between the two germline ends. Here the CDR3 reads CAWSLVGDDEQFF. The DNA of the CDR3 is TGTGCCTGGAGTCTGGTAGGAGACGATGAGCAGTTCTTC. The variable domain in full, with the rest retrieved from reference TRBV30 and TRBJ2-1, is SQTIHQWPATLVQPVGSPLSLECTVEGTSNPNLYWYRQAAGRGLQLLFYSVGIGQISSEVPQNLSASRPQDRQFILSSKKLLLSDSGFYLCAWSLVGDDEQFFGPGTRLTVL.